This TCR beta chain stems from a study of cytomegalovirus exposure and HLA in healthy donors. Germline-derived CDR1 and CDR2 are SEHNR and FQNEAQ (reference sequence). V was clipped by 3 bases and J by 1 base, with 9 bases between them. The CDR3 covers 14 residues. Amplification used 60 Vbeta primers and 13 Jbeta primers. Produced via immunoSEQ multiplex PCR; TCRdb's table is partial and in-frame only. The sample records 73,000 or so clones, around 81% being singletons. Source material: PBMCs. This rearrangement joins TRBV7-9 to TRBJ2-5; D call uncertain. This TCR came from a man aged 50 to 60 in good health and CMV-seronegative. In DNA form, the CDR3 reads TGTGCCAGCAGCTTCCTGAGATCCCAAGAGACCCAGTACTTC. The encoded protein is CASSFLRSQETQYF.